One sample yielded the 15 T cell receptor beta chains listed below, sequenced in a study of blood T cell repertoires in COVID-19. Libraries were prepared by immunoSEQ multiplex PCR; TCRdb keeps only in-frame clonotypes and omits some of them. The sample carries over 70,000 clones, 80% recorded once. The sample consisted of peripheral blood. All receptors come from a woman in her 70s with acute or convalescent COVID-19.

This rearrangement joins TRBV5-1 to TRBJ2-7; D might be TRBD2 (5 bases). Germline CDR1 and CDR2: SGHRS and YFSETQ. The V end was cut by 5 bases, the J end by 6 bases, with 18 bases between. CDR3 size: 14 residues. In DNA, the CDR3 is TGCGCCAGCAGTGCGACCCGGGGTGGAGGCGAGCAGTACTTC. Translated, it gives CASSATRGGGEQYF.

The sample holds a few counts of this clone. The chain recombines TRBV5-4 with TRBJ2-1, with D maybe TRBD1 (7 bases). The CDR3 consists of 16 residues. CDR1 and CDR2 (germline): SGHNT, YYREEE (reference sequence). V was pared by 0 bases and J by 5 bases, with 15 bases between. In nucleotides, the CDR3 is TGTGCCAGCAGCTTGGTTCGGTCAGGGGGGAACAATGAGCAGTTCTTC. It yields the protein CASSLVRSGGNNEQFF.

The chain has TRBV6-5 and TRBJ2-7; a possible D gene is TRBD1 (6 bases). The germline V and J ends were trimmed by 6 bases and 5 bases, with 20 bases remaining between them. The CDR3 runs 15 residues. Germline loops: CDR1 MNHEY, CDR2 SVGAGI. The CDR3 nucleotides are TGTGCCAGCAGAGCTACCGGGACACCCAAAAACGAGCAGTACTTC. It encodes CASRATGTPKNEQYF.

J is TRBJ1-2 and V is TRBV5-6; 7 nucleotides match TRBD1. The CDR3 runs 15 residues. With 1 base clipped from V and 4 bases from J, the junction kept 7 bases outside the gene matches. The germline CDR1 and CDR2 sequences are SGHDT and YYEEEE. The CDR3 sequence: CASSLLQGISYGYTF. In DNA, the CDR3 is TGTGCCAGCAGCTTGCTACAGGGGATTAGCTATGGCTACACCTTC.

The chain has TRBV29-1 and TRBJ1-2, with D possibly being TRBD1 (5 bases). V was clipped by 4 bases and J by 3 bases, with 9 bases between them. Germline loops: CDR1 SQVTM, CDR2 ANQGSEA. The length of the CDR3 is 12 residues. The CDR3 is CSVVQGDYGYTF. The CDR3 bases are TGCAGCGTTGTGCAGGGTGACTATGGCTACACCTTC.

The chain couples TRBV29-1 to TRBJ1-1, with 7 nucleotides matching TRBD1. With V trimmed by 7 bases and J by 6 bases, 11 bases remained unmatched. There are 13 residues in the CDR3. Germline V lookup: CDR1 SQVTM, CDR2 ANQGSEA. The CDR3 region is CSARPGQWSEAFF. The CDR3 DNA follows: TGCAGCGCTCGTCCGGGACAGTGGTCTGAAGCTTTCTTT.

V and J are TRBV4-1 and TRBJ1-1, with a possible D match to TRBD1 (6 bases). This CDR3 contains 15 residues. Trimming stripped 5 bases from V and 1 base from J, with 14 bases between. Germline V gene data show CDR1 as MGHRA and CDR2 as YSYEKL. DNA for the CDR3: TGCGCCAGCAGCTCCGTCGGGACATCGAACACTGAAGCTTTCTTT. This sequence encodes CASSSVGTSNTEAFF.

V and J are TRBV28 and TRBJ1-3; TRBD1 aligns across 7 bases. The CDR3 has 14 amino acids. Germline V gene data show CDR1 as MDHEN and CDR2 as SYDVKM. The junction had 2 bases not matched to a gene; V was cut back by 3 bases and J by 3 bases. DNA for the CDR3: TGTGCCAGCAGTTTGGGGACAGTTGGAAACACCATATATTTT. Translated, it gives CASSLGTVGNTIYF.

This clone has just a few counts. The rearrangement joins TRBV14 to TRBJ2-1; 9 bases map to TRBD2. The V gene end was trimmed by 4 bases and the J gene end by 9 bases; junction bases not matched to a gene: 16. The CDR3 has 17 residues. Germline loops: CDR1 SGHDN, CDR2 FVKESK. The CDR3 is CASSPNAGGLSGGEQFF. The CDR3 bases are TGTGCCAGCAGCCCGAACGCGGGGGGGCTCTCTGGGGGTGAGCAGTTCTTC.

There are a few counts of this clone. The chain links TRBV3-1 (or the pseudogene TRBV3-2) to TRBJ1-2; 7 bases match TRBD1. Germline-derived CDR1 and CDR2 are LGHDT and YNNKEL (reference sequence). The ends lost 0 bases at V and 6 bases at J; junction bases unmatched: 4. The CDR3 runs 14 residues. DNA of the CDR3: TGTGCCAGCAGCCAAGATGTCGGGACAGATGGCTACACCTTC. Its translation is CASSQDVGTDGYTF.

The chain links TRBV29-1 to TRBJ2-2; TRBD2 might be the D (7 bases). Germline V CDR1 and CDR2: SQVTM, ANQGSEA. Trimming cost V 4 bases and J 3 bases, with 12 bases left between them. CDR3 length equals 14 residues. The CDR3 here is CSVAQGRDTGELFF. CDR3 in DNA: TGCAGCGTTGCCCAGGGGAGGGACACCGGGGAGCTGTTTTTT.

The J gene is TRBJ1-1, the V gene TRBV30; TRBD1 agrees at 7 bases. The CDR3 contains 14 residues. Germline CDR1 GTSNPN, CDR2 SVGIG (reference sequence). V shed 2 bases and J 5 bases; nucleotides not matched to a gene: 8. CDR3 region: CAWSQLGGRTEAFF. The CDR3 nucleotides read TGTGCCTGGAGTCAGTTAGGGGGCCGGACTGAAGCTTTCTTT.

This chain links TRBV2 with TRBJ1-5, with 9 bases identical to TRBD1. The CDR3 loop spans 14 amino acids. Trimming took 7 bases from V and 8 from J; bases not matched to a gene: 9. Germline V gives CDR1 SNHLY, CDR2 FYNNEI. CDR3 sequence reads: CASTPDRGFEPQHF. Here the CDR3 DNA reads TGTGCCAGCACCCCGGACAGGGGATTTGAGCCCCAGCATTTT.

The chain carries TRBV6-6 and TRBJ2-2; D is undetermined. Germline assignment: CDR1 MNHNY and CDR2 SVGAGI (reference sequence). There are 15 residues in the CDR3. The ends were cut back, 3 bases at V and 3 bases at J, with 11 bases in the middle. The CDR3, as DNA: TGTGCCAGCAGTTATAGAAGTTTGGACACCGGGGAGCTGTTTTTT. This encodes CASSYRSLDTGELFF.

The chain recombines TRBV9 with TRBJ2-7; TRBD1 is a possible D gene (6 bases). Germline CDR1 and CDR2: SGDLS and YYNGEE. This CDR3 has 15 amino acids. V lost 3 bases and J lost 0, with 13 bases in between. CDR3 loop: CASSAGTLSSYEQYF. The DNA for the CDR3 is TGTGCCAGCAGCGCCGGGACATTAAGCTCCTACGAGCAGTACTTC.